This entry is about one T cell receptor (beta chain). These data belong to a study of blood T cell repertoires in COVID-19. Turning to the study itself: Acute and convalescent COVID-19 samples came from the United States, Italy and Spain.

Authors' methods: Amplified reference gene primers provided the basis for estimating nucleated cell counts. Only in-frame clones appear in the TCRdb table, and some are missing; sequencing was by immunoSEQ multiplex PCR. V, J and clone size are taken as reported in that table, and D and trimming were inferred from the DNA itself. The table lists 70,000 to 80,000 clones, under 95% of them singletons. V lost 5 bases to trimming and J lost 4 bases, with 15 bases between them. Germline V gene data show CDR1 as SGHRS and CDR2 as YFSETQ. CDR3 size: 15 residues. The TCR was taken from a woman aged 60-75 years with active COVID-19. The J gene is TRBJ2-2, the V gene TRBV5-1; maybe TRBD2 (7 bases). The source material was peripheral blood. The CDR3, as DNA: TGCGCCAGCAGTGGACTAGGGGGGATCACCGGGGAGCTGTTTTTT. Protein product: CASSGLGGITGELFF.